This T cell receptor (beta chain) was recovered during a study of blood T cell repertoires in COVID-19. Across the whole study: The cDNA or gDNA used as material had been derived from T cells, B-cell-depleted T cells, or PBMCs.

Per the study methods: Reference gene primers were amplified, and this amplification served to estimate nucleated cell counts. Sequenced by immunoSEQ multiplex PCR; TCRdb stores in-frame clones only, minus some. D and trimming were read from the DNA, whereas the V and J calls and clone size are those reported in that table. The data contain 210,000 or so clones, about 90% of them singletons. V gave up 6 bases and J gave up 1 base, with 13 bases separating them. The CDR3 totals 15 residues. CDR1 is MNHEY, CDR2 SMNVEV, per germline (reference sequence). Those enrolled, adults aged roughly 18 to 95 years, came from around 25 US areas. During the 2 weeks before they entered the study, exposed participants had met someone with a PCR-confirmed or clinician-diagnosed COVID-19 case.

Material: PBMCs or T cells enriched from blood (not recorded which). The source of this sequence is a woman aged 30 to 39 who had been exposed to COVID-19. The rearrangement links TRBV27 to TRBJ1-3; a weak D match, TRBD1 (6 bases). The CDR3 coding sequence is TGTGCCAGCAGGTCACAGGGTAGGTCTGGAAACACCATATATTTT. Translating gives CASRSQGRSGNTIYF.